This is a list of T cell receptor beta chains from one sample in a study of shared clonotypes between healthy human individuals. Generated by immunoSEQ multiplex PCR, the TCRdb table keeps only in-frame clones and is missing some. The sample holds about 1.5 million clones; 98% are singletons and the top ten take roughly 0.42%. The specimen sequenced was naive CD4+ T cells sorted from blood. The source of these receptors is a man aged 30 to 39 in good health. Each CDR3 is given with its conserved first and last residue. Fields, in order: D gene, clone size, V gene, J gene, CDR3 protein, CDR3 DNA. The D gene is left open where the match is weak. For some rows the clone size is stated as once, few or many, or as a class when expanded; others skip it.

-	-	TRBV5-4	TRBJ2-7	CASSSSAGTNSYEQYF	TGTGCCAGCAGTTCCTCCGCCGGGACAAACTCCTACGAGCAGTACTTC
-	-	TRBV19	TRBJ2-7	CASSLRHASSTSYEQYF	TGTGCCAGTAGTTTGCGGCACGCCAGTTCAACCTCCTACGAGCAGTACTTC
-	-	TRBV19	TRBJ2-3	CASSIRGGVADTQYF	TGTGCCAGTAGTATCCGGGGCGGGGTCGCAGATACGCAGTATTTT
TRBD2	-	TRBV15	TRBJ2-1	CATSRDPRTSGASSYNEQFF	TGTGCCACCAGCAGAGATCCAAGGACTAGCGGAGCCAGCTCCTACAATGAGCAGTTCTTC
-	-	TRBV4-3	TRBJ2-1	CASSQDGGWEYNEQFF	TGCGCCAGCAGCCAAGATGGTGGTTGGGAATACAATGAGCAGTTCTTC
TRBD1	-	TRBV5-1	TRBJ1-3	CASSLVQGASGNTIYF	TGCGCCAGCAGCTTGGTGCAGGGGGCTTCTGGAAACACCATATATTTT
TRBD1	-	TRBV29-1	TRBJ2-5	CSVDGGTGGFDGTQYF	TGCAGCGTTGATGGCGGGACAGGTGGATTTGATGGGACCCAGTACTTC
-	-	TRBV6-6	TRBJ2-7	CASSPGWVEQYF	TGTGCCAGCAGCCCCGGTTGGGTCGAGCAGTACTTC
-	-	TRBV21-1	TRBJ2-7	CASSKGTAYEQYF	TGTGCCAGCAGCAAAGGTACGGCCTACGAGCAGTACTTC
-	once	TRBV6-5	TRBJ2-1	CASSYRLGEQFF	TGTGCCAGCAGTTACAGGCTGGGTGAGCAGTTCTTC
TRBD1	-	TRBV4-1	TRBJ2-2	CASSTRDSSNTGELFF	TGCGCCAGCAGCACCCGGGACAGCTCGAACACCGGGGAGCTGTTTTTT
-	-	TRBV30	TRBJ1-2	CAWVADTYYGYTF	TGTGCCTGGGTCGCCGACACCTACTATGGCTACACCTTC
-	once	TRBV19	TRBJ2-1	CASSPTAREQFF	TGTGCCAGTAGCCCGACTGCGCGGGAGCAGTTCTTC
TRBD1	-	TRBV6-5	TRBJ2-3	CASSYGGQVADTQYF	TGTGCCAGCAGTTACGGCGGACAGGTGGCAGATACGCAGTATTTT
TRBD2	-	TRBV10-3	TRBJ2-1	CAISEPGLAGGGSYNEQFF	TGTGCCATCAGTGAGCCCGGACTAGCGGGAGGGGGCTCCTACAATGAGCAGTTCTTC
-	once	TRBV9	TRBJ2-5	CASSGDRDSPPLQETQYF	TGTGCCAGCAGCGGAGATCGGGACTCCCCGCCCCTCCAAGAGACCCAGTACTTC
-	once	TRBV14	TRBJ2-1	CASSQGLAAFNEQFF	TGTGCCAGCAGCCAAGGCCTAGCTGCCTTCAATGAGCAGTTCTTC
-	-	TRBV18	TRBJ1-1	CASSKPGGRNTEAFF	TGTGCCAGCTCTAAGCCGGGGGGGCGCAACACTGAAGCTTTCTTT
-	-	TRBV28	TRBJ2-2	CASSLWGSWNRDGGTGELFF	TGTGCCAGCAGTTTGTGGGGGTCCTGGAACAGGGATGGAGGTACCGGGGAGCTGTTTTTT
-	-	TRBV11-3	TRBJ2-1	CASSLELASDEQFF	TGTGCCAGCAGCTTAGAGTTGGCATCAGATGAGCAGTTCTTC
-	-	TRBV5-1	TRBJ2-5	CASSFGAGQETQYF	TGCGCCAGCAGCTTTGGGGCAGGGCAGGAGACCCAGTACTTC
TRBD1	-	TRBV6-1	TRBJ2-1	CASSEAPPGQGGSEAYNEQFF	TGTGCCAGCAGTGAAGCTCCCCCGGGACAGGGAGGGAGTGAGGCTTACAATGAGCAGTTCTTC
TRBD2	-	TRBV18	TRBJ2-2	CASSTPGLAGRTGELFF	TGTGCCAGCTCGACTCCGGGACTAGCGGGACGCACCGGGGAGCTGTTTTTT
-	-	TRBV18	TRBJ1-5	CASSSQGGDQPQHF	TGTGCCAGCTCATCACAGGGTGGTGATCAGCCCCAGCATTTT
-	-	TRBV27	TRBJ2-1	CASRPRQVLLGPNEQFF	TGTGCCAGCAGACCGAGACAGGTGCTTTTGGGGCCCAATGAGCAGTTCTTC
-	once	TRBV11-2	TRBJ2-1	CASSFRTIPNSYNEQFF	TGTGCCAGCAGCTTCCGGACTATCCCGAACTCCTACAATGAGCAGTTCTTC
TRBD2	-	TRBV5-1	TRBJ2-7	CASSFGGGIRYEQYF	TGCGCCAGCAGCTTCGGGGGAGGGATTCGGTACGAGCAGTACTTC
-	-	TRBV29-1	TRBJ1-1	CSVLDRLNTEAFF	TGCAGCGTTTTAGACAGATTGAACACTGAAGCTTTCTTT
-	-	TRBV5-1	TRBJ2-7	CASSLVRLEAGEQYF	TGCGCCAGCAGCTTGGTGAGGTTGGAGGCGGGAGAGCAGTACTTC
-	-	TRBV7-9	TRBJ1-1	CASSLDRVTEAFF	TGTGCCAGCAGCTTAGACAGGGTCACTGAAGCTTTCTTT
TRBD2	-	TRBV4-3	TRBJ2-1	CASSQVASTSGSSLF	TGCGCCAGCAGCCAAGTGGCTTCGACTAGCGGGAGTTCTCTCTTC
TRBD2	-	TRBV10-3	TRBJ2-7	CAIRSGRDSYEQYF	TGTGCCATCAGGAGCGGGAGGGACTCCTACGAGCAGTACTTC
TRBD2	-	TRBV12-5	TRBJ2-7	CASGSRGKAYEQYF	TGTGCTAGTGGTTCGCGGGGGAAGGCTTACGAGCAGTACTTC
-	-	TRBV4-3	TRBJ2-6	CASSQTGFTGANVLTF	TGCGCCAGCAGCCAGACAGGATTTACTGGGGCCAACGTCCTGACTTTC
TRBD1	-	TRBV27	TRBJ2-7	CASSVISGGPRNEQYF	TGTGCCAGCAGTGTCATTTCAGGGGGCCCAAGGAACGAGCAGTACTTC